This T cell receptor (beta chain) is from a study of T cell repertoires in cytomegalovirus infection. Study details: From public TCR beta signatures came an indication of both CMV infection and matching HLA type.

Using its own MiXCR run on the reads, TCRdb lists one record per CDR3 protein. Here the sample spans about 890,000 distinct CDR3 sequences, around 32% being singletons. Points on this clonotype: Its specificity is unknown.

The study, taken as a whole, reports: HLA-C-restricted CMV clonotypes gave the most frequent clonotype in two of eight donors. Accumulated public TCR beta family frequency recognized individuals carrying CMV together with the relevant HLA.

This CDR3 region has 13 residues. With V trimmed by 8 bases and J by 3 bases, 3 bases remained unmatched. The input for sequencing was cultured CD8+ T cells from PBMCs, taken from culture after CMV antigen stimulation. This clonotype was sampled from a human donor in good health (CMV status not recorded). Some clones in this sample may be carry-over from other donors' samples. The chain recombines TRBV12-3 or TRBV12-4 with TRBJ2-2; 7 positions match TRBD1. CDR3 sequence (DNA): TGTGCCAGCGAGGGGGCAGACACCGGGGAGCTGTTTTTT. It codes for CASEGADTGELFF.